This entry is about one T cell receptor beta chain. Its antigen remains unknown. This sample is part of a study of shared clonotypes between healthy human individuals. Study-wide context: Each donor had three CD4 naive, three CD4 memory, two CD8 naive and one CD8 memory plate. General study points: Sampling covered nothing but blood. Tissue TCR repertoires likely differ from those found in blood. Compared with clonotypes that all four donors shared, non-shared clonotypes had lower generation probabilities. There were few donors, and this limited the genetic and exposure-history diversity represented.

Sequencing was performed with immunoSEQ multiplex PCR; in TCRdb, only in-frame clones are kept and a portion is missing. The sample lists some 2,500,000 clones, roughly 93% seen once, with around 0.37% in the top ten. The germline V gene has CDR1 KGHSH and CDR2 LQKENI. V was trimmed by 3 bases and J by 7 bases, leaving 16 bases between them. The CDR3 consists of 15 residues. The sample consisted of naive CD4+ T cells from PBMCs. Subset noted: CD45RA+ positively selected. The sequence derives from a man between 18 and 35 years old in good health. Some clones in this sample may be carry-over from other donors' samples. The rearrangement links TRBV18 to TRBJ1-5; D is perhaps TRBD1 (6 bases). The CDR3 nucleotides are TGTGCCAGCTCACCCAACACAGGGTTGGGGCAGCCCCAGCATTTT. This translates into CASSPNTGLGQPQHF.